This note documents a single TCR beta chain sequence. The data originate from a study of CD8 T cells in Susac syndrome. Study background: When blood was collected, patients with Susac syndrome were therapy-naive, were taking corticosteroids, or were receiving intravenous immunoglobulin alone.

The CDR3 extends over 15 amino acids. From germline, CDR1 is MNHEY and CDR2 SVGAGI. With V trimmed by 6 bases and J by 3 bases, 2 bases remained unmatched. Random hexamers primed reverse transcription of about 0.45 to 1 ug RNA. TCRdb passed the immunoSEQ multiplex PCR reads through MiXCR, listing each CDR3 protein once. There are 150,000 to 200,000 distinct CDR3 sequences in the sample; approximately 95% occur only once, and 0.095% to 0.15% lies in the top ten. The TCR originated in a human donor with Susac syndrome. The specimen sequenced was CD4+ T cells from PBMCs. This sequence joins TRBV6-5 and TRBJ2-5, with TRBD2 matching 15 bases. Here the CDR3 DNA reads TGTGCCAGCAGAAGGACTAGCGGGGGGGAAGAGACCCAGTACTTC. This sequence encodes CASRRTSGGEETQYF.